The next 16 T cell receptor beta chains were all read from a single sample in a study of siplizumab effects on memory and regulatory T cells. Mixed lymphocyte reaction cells were cocultured at 37°C for roughly six days. These TCRs are of unknown antigen specificity. Some clones are missing from TCRdb's copy, which holds only in-frame ones; the method was immunoSEQ multiplex PCR. The sample has approximately 15,000 clones, around 46% seen once. The sequencing sample was made of CFSE-low (dividing) CD4+ T cells sorted from an allogeneic mixed lymphocyte reaction. Source of these receptors: a human donor in good health; the cells came from an allogeneic mixed lymphocyte reaction. Some clones in this sample may be carry-over from other donors' samples.

This clone was recorded once. This chain connects TRBV2 to TRBJ1-5; D uncertain. The V end was cut by 6 bases, the J end by 11 bases, with 20 bases between. CDR1 and CDR2 (germline): SNHLY, FYNNEI. This CDR3 has 14 amino acids. The CDR3 DNA reads as TGTGCCAGCAGGCCGGGATCCGCTTCGGGGTCCCAGCATTTT. This encodes CASRPGSASGSQHF.

This clone was seen ten or more times. The J gene is TRBJ2-1, the V gene TRBV29-1; maybe TRBD2 (5 bases). The CDR3 loop spans 15 amino acids. Germline V lookup: CDR1 SQVTM, CDR2 ANQGSEA. With 6 bases removed from V and 0 bases from J, the gap between germline ends came to 15 bases. CDR3 loop: CSVGGSESSYNEQFF. The CDR3 DNA reads as TGCAGCGTCGGTGGGAGCGAGAGCTCCTACAATGAGCAGTTCTTC.

A few counts support this clone. The chain uses TRBV18 and TRBJ2-6; 7 nucleotides match TRBD2. The CDR3 covers 19 residues. The V segment lost 0 bases and the J segment 1 base; nucleotides outside the gene matches: 9. Germline V gene data show CDR1 as KGHSH and CDR2 as LQKENI. The CDR3, as DNA: TGTGCCAGCTCACCACCGAATCGGGGGGTCACTTCTGGGGCCAACGTCCTGACTTTC. It encodes CASSPPNRGVTSGANVLTF.

This clone was detected a few times. The chain employs TRBV9 and TRBJ2-7, with TRBD2 matching over 7 bases. Trimming removed 3 bases from V and 2 bases from J; junction bases left unmatched: 5. There are 14 residues in the CDR3. Germline V lookup: CDR1 SGDLS, CDR2 YYNGEE. The CDR3 loop reads CASSASGSTYEQYF. The CDR3 DNA is TGTGCCAGCAGCGCTAGCGGTTCCACCTACGAGCAGTACTTC.

The chain employs TRBV27 and TRBJ1-2; a weak D match, TRBD1 (6 bases). CDR3 length: 19 amino acids. The V and J ends lost 5 bases and 5 bases respectively, with 30 bases between them. The V gene's germline CDR1 is MNHEY and CDR2 SMNVEV (reference sequence). This CDR3 reads CASSERGFGQGKFRYGYTF. In DNA form, the CDR3 reads TGTGCCAGCAGTGAAAGGGGTTTTGGGCAGGGGAAATTTCGGTATGGCTACACCTTC.

The V call is TRBV9, the J call TRBJ2-3, with TRBD2 identical over 7 bases. Germline V gene data show CDR1 as SGDLS and CDR2 as YYNGEE. V was clipped by 3 bases and J by 2 bases; unmatched bases: 6. This CDR3 contains 15 residues. CDR3 bases: TGTGCCAGCAGCGCCAGGGAGGGGCACACAGATACGCAGTATTTT. It codes for CASSAREGHTDTQYF.

This clone is categorized as medium-sized. The rearrangement uses TRBV5-1 and TRBJ2-3; a possible D gene is TRBD2 (6 bases). V lost 2 bases to trimming and J lost 1 base, with 11 bases between them. CDR1 and CDR2 from the germline V gene are SGHRS and YFSETQ. The CDR3 totals 15 residues. The chain's CDR3 is CASSLLASGTDTQYF. The CDR3 DNA sequence: TGCGCCAGCAGCTTACTTGCTAGCGGCACAGATACGCAGTATTTT.

This chain links TRBV6-9 with TRBJ2-7; D is tentatively TRBD1 or TRBD2 (5 bases each). Germline V gene lookup returns CDR1 MNHGY and CDR2 SVAAGI. The CDR3 runs to 15 residues. V was clipped by 2 bases and J by 6 bases, with 17 bases between them. CDR3 protein: CASSYDRPPGTEQYF. In DNA, the CDR3 is TGTGCCAGCAGTTATGATAGGCCCCCAGGGACCGAGCAGTACTTC.

This clone has only one observation. A much larger clone sits a single nucleotide away, making a read error possible. This chain joins TRBV11-2 and TRBJ1-1; D not certain. CDR1 and CDR2 from the germline V gene are SGHAT and FQNNGV. Trimming took 1 base from V and 1 from J, leaving 7 bases between them. CDR3 length equals 14 residues. For the CDR3, the DNA is TGTGCCAGCAGCTTAGTTGCAGCGAACACTGAAGCTTTCTTT. Encoded protein: CASSLVAANTEAFF.

The chain carries TRBV27 and TRBJ1-6; D is perhaps TRBD1 (6 bases). Germline lookup yields CDR1 MNHEY and CDR2 SMNVEV (reference sequence). V lost 6 bases and J 2 bases, leaving 17 bases between the germline ends. The CDR3 length is 17 residues. The CDR3 is CASRRRTARAYNSPLHF. The CDR3 region has the DNA TGTGCCAGCAGGCGCAGGACAGCCCGAGCCTATAATTCACCCCTCCACTTT.

This clone rates as medium-sized (0.01 to 0.1%). The V gene is TRBV10-1, the J gene TRBJ2-1; 7 bases are a match to TRBD1. Germline CDR1 and CDR2: WNHNN and SYGVQD (reference sequence). The CDR3 sequence is 15 residues long. The ends lost 6 bases at V and 6 bases at J; junction bases unmatched: 11. Written as DNA, the CDR3 is TGCGCCAGCAGAGAAACAGGGGTCAGGTGCAATGAGCAGTTCTTC. It is translated as CASRETGVRCNEQFF.

The sample holds a few counts of this clone. V usage is TRBV29-1 and J usage is TRBJ2-1; D remains ambiguous. V lost 4 bases, J lost 9 bases, and 10 bases lay in between. CDR3 length: 11 amino acids. The germline gives CDR1 SQVTM, CDR2 ANQGSEA. CDR3 sequence (DNA): TGCAGCGTTGTTGGGCGCCCTGAGCAGTTCTTC. Encoded protein: CSVVGRPEQFF.

V usage is TRBV6-4 and J usage is TRBJ1-4; 8 bases align to TRBD1. The junction had 12 bases not matched to a gene; V was cut back by 5 bases and J by 1 base. The germline gives CDR1 MRHNA, CDR2 SNTAGT. The CDR3 sequence is 18 residues long. Written as DNA, the CDR3 is TGTGCCAGCAGTAGGACAGGGTCCCTTGGAGGAACTAATGAAAAACTGTTTTTT. The encoded protein is CASSRTGSLGGTNEKLFF.

The rearrangement uses TRBV5-4 and TRBJ2-4; D perhaps matches TRBD1 (5 bases). In germline, CDR1 is SGHNT, CDR2 YYREEE (reference sequence). This CDR3 spans 14 amino acids. Trimming stripped 4 bases from V and 1 base from J, with 9 bases between. In DNA form, the CDR3 reads TGTGCCAGCAGCCAGTCAGGGGCCAAAAACATTCAGTACTTC. Its protein is CASSQSGAKNIQYF.

This clone was recorded a few times. This chain joins TRBV5-1 and TRBJ1-2; no clear D. With 0 bases removed from V and 3 bases from J, the gap between germline ends came to 6 bases. The CDR3 runs to 13 residues. Germline lookup yields CDR1 SGHRS and CDR2 YFSETQ. CDR3 DNA sequence: TGCGCCAGCAGCTTGGGCGGATACTATGGCTACACCTTC. It encodes CASSLGGYYGYTF.

The genes are TRBV11-1 and TRBJ2-3; possibly TRBD2 for D (5 bases). CDR1 and CDR2 from the germline V gene are SGHAT and FQDESV (reference sequence). There are 16 residues in the CDR3. V was cut by 5 bases and J by 0 bases, with 15 bases left in between. The CDR3: CASSASLVLSTDTQYF. CDR3 sequence (DNA): TGTGCCAGCAGCGCCTCACTAGTCCTTAGCACAGATACGCAGTATTTT.